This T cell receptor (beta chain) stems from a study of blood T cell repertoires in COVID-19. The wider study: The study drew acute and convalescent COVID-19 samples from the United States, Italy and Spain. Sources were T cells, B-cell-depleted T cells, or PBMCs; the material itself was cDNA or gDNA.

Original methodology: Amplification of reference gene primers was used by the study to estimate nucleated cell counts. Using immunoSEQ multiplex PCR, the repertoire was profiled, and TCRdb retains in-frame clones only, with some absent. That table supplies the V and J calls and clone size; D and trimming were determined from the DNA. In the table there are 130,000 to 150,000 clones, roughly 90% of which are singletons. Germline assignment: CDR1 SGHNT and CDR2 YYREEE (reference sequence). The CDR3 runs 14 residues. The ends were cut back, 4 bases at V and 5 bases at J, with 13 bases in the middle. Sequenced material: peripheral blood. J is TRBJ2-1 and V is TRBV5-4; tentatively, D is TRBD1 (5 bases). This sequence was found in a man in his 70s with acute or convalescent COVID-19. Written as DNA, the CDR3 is TGTGCCAGCAGCCAATCCTCAGGGAACAATGAGCAGTTCTTC. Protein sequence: CASSQSSGNNEQFF.